This passage covers 19 T cell receptor beta chains from one sample sequenced in a study of blood T cell repertoires in COVID-19. This table comes from immunoSEQ multiplex PCR, and its TCRdb copy is limited to in-frame clones, with some not included. The sample shows approximately 250,000 clones, 84% of them seen only once. Sequenced sample: peripheral blood. The receptors were sampled from a human donor in a cohort sampled during active COVID-19.

This sequence joins TRBV2 and TRBJ1-2; D not certain. In germline, CDR1 is SNHLY, CDR2 FYNNEI. V lost 7 bases to trimming and J lost 4 bases, with 13 bases between them. The CDR3 spans 13 residues. The CDR3 region is CASTSSGFYGYTF. The CDR3 DNA follows: TGTGCCAGCACGTCCAGTGGCTTCTATGGCTACACCTTC.

This clone was found once. The gene calls are TRBV28 and TRBJ1-6; D possibly corresponds to TRBD1 (6 bases). The germline V gene encodes CDR1 MDHEN and CDR2 SYDVKM. V was shortened by 7 bases and J by 6 bases, with 10 bases between the two germline ends. The CDR3 loop spans 13 amino acids. The CDR3 region has the DNA TGTGCCAGCACAGGACAGTTTAATTCACCCCTCCACTTT. Its protein is CASTGQFNSPLHF.

The rearrangement links TRBV7-6 to TRBJ1-4; 8 bases line up with TRBD1. This CDR3 region has 15 residues. J lost 4 bases, V lost 4 bases, and 5 bases had no gene match. Germline lookup yields CDR1 SGHVS and CDR2 FNYEAQ. DNA of the CDR3: TGTGCCAGCAGCTACGGGACAGGCCGTAATGAAAAACTGTTTTTT. Amino acid sequence: CASSYGTGRNEKLFF.

The chain joins TRBV9 to TRBJ1-1; 7 bases agree with TRBD1. The CDR3 length is 15 residues. Germline loops: CDR1 SGDLS, CDR2 YYNGEE. With V trimmed by 1 base and J by 4 bases, 7 bases remained unmatched. For the CDR3, the DNA is TGTGCCAGCAGCGTAATACAGGGGAAGGTCACTGAAGCTTTCTTT. Translation gives CASSVIQGKVTEAFF.

V gene TRBV18 combines with J gene TRBJ1-1; no firm D call. The CDR3 is 15 amino acids. Germline V gene lookup returns CDR1 KGHSH and CDR2 LQKENI. With 4 bases removed from V and 0 bases from J, the gap between germline ends came to 12 bases. CDR3 sequence reads: CASSQGGSLNTEAFF. In DNA, the CDR3 is TGTGCCAGCTCACAGGGAGGATCTCTGAACACTGAAGCTTTCTTT.

This clone was seen just once. The chain couples TRBV28 to TRBJ2-7; 11 bases align to TRBD2. With V trimmed by 6 bases and J by 2 bases, 9 bases remained unmatched. The germline gives CDR1 MDHEN, CDR2 SYDVKM. The CDR3 has 16 residues. The CDR3 reads CASRPGGSGGAYEQYF. The DNA of the CDR3 is TGTGCCAGCAGACCTGGCGGTAGCGGGGGGGCCTACGAGCAGTACTTC.

This clone was recorded only once. The V call is TRBV7-2, the J call TRBJ1-2, with 8 positions matching TRBD1. Germline CDR1 is SGHTA and CDR2 is FQGNSA. Trimming took 2 bases from V and 5 from J; bases not matched to a gene: 7. CDR3 length: 15 amino acids. CDR3 residues: CASSLNPGQVYGYTF. As DNA, the CDR3 is TGTGCCAGCAGCTTAAATCCGGGACAGGTGTATGGCTACACCTTC.

The genes are TRBV3-1 (or the pseudogene TRBV3-2) and TRBJ2-7; 7 bases are a match to TRBD1. CDR3 length: 13 amino acids. Per germline, CDR1 LGHDT and CDR2 YNNKEL (reference sequence). J gave up 5 bases and V 5 bases, and 6 bases lay outside the gene matches. CDR3 protein: CASSKRQGDEQYF. CDR3 nucleotides: TGTGCCAGCAGCAAGCGACAGGGCGACGAGCAGTACTTC.

The V gene is TRBV3-1 (or the pseudogene TRBV3-2), the J gene TRBJ1-5; 9 bases are a match to TRBD1. The length of the CDR3 is 16 residues. Germline CDR1 reads LGHDT; CDR2 reads YNNKEL (reference sequence). V trimming: 0 bases; J trimming: 7 bases; junction bases outside the gene matches: 7. The CDR3 sequence: CASSQDYRGPGQPQHF. CDR3 coding DNA: TGTGCCAGCAGCCAAGACTACAGGGGGCCAGGGCAGCCCCAGCATTTT.

The CDR3 DNA is TGTGCCAGCAGCTTAACCGGTGGTGCAGATACGCAGTATTTT. Translated, it gives CASSLTGGADTQYF. This chain connects TRBV7-2 to TRBJ2-3; D is unclear. The germline CDR1 and CDR2 sequences are SGHTA and FQGNSA. CDR3 length equals 14 residues. V was trimmed by 2 bases and J by 4 bases, leaving 10 bases between them.

The chain has TRBV10-3 and TRBJ2-7; 12 positions match TRBD1. CDR1 and CDR2 from the germline V gene are ENHRY and SYGVKD. The CDR3 consists of 16 residues. Unmatched junction bases numbered 10, after V lost 7 bases and J lost 3 bases. CDR3 sequence reads: CAITDGTGGGFYEQYF. The CDR3 DNA reads as TGTGCCATCACCGATGGGACAGGGGGCGGGTTCTACGAGCAGTACTTC.

The J gene is TRBJ2-5, the V gene TRBV29-1; no reliable D call. This CDR3 contains 13 residues. The germline V gene has CDR1 SQVTM and CDR2 ANQGSEA. The V gene lost 7 bases and the J gene lost 5 bases, with 17 bases spanning the gap. CDR3 residues: CSGAWAAGETQYF. CDR3 coding DNA: TGCAGCGGAGCTTGGGCCGCAGGTGAGACCCAGTACTTC.

V is TRBV18 and J is TRBJ1-1, with 12 bases lining up with TRBD1. The J segment lost 6 bases and the V segment lost 3 bases, leaving 11 bases of the junction unmatched. This CDR3 spans 17 amino acids. Germline-derived CDR1 and CDR2 are KGHSH and LQKENI. Here the CDR3 reads CASSPPGQGARRAEAFF. CDR3 in DNA: TGTGCCAGCTCACCGCCGGGACAGGGGGCGCGAAGGGCTGAAGCTTTCTTT.

The chain joins TRBV19 to TRBJ1-2; weak D call: TRBD1 (6 bases). This CDR3 spans 15 amino acids. Per the germline V gene, CDR1 is LNHDA and CDR2 is SQIVND (reference sequence). V was clipped by 4 bases and J by 4 bases, with 16 bases between them. DNA for the CDR3: TGTGCCAGTAGTACGCAAATGACAGGCAGCTATGGCTACACCTTC. It codes for CASSTQMTGSYGYTF.

V and J are TRBV27 and TRBJ2-7, with 8 nucleotides matching TRBD2. The CDR3 runs 13 residues. Losses at the gene ends were 0 bases for V and 6 bases for J; bases not matched to a gene: 1. Germline lookup yields CDR1 MNHEY and CDR2 SMNVEV (reference sequence). The CDR3 coding sequence is TGTGCCAGCAGTTTATCAAGCGGGAGCGAGCAGTACTTC. Residues: CASSLSSGSEQYF.

This rearrangement joins TRBV7-3 to TRBJ2-3; 10 nucleotides match TRBD2. V was pared by 5 bases and J by 4 bases, with 3 bases of the junction left unmatched. CDR3 length: 14 amino acids. Germline CDR1 and CDR2: SGHTA and FQGTGA. DNA of the CDR3: TGTGCCAGCAGCCCAGCGGGAGGGCCAGATACGCAGTATTTT. It is translated as CASSPAGGPDTQYF.

J is TRBJ2-2 and V is TRBV6-5; weak D call: TRBD1 (5 bases). Germline lookup yields CDR1 MNHEY and CDR2 SVGAGI. Trimming removed 6 bases at V and 4 bases at J, with 9 bases between. The CDR3 has 13 residues. CDR3 residues: CASSRAVTGELFF. Here the CDR3 DNA reads TGTGCCAGCAGCAGGGCGGTCACCGGGGAGCTGTTTTTT.

The rearrangement joins TRBV5-1 to TRBJ2-2, with TRBD1 matching 9 bases. Germline trimming cut 2 bases from V and 4 bases from J; bases unmatched to any gene: 6. The CDR3 has 16 residues. CDR1 and CDR2 from the germline V gene are SGHRS and YFSETQ. The DNA of the CDR3 is TGCGCCAGCAGCTTTCCGGGACAGGGTCTCACCGGGGAGCTGTTTTTT. This translates into CASSFPGQGLTGELFF.

The rearrangement joins TRBV2 to TRBJ1-5, with TRBD1 as a possible D gene (5 bases). This CDR3 is built from 14 residues. V was cut by 6 bases and J by 7 bases, with 16 bases left in between. Germline V lookup: CDR1 SNHLY, CDR2 FYNNEI. CDR3 in amino acids: CASSPTGIGQPQHF. CDR3 sequence (DNA): TGTGCCAGCAGCCCTACAGGCATCGGCCAGCCCCAGCATTTT.